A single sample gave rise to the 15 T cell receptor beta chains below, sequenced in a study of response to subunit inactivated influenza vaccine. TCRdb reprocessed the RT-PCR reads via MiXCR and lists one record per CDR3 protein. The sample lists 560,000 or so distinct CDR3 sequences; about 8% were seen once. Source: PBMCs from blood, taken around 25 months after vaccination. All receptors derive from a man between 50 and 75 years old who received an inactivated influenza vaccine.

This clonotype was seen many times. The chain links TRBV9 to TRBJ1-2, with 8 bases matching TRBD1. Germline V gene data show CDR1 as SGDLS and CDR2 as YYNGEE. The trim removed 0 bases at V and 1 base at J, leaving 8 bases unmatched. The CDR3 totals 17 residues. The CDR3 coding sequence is TGTGCCAGCAGCGTAGCGGCAGGGGGCAAAATTAACTATGGCTACACCTTC. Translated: CASSVAAGGKINYGYTF.

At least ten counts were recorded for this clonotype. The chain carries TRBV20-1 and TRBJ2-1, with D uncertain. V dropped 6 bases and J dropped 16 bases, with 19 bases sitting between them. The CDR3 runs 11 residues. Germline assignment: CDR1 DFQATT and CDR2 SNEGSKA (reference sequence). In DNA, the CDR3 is TGCAGTGCGGACCCGTACTTCCCTCTTTTCTTC. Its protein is CSADPYFPLFF.

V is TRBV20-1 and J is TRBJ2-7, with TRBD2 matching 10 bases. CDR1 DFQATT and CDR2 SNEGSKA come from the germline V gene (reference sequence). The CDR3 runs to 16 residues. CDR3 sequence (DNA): TGCAGAGGTTTTACACACGGGACTAGCGCTTCCTACGAGCAGTACTTC. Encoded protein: CRGFTHGTSASYEQYF.

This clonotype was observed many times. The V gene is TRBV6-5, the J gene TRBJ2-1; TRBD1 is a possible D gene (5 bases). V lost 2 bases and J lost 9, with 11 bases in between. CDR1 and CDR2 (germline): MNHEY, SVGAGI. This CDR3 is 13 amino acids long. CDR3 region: CASSYAGHGEQFF. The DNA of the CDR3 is TGTGCCAGCAGTTACGCCGGACATGGTGAGCAGTTCTTC.

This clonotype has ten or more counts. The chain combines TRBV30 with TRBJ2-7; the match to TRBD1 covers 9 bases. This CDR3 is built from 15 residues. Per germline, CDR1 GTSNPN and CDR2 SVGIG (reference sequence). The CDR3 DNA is TGTGCAACGGGACGAGGGACAGGGATTATCTACGAGCAGTACTTC. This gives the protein CATGRGTGIIYEQYF.

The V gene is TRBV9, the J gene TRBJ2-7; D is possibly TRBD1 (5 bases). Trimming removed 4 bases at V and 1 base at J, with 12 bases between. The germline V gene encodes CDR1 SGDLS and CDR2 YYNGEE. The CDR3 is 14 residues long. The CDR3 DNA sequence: TGTGCCAGCAGCCCCCGACAGCGTTCCTACGAGCAGTACTTC. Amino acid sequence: CASSPRQRSYEQYF.

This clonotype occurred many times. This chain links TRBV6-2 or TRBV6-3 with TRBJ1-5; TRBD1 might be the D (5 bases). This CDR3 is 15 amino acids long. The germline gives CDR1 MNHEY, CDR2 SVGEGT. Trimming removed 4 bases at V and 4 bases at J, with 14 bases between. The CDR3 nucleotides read TGTGCCAGCAGTTCAAGCCGGGGCCCGAATCAGCCCCAGCATTTT. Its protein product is CASSSSRGPNQPQHF.

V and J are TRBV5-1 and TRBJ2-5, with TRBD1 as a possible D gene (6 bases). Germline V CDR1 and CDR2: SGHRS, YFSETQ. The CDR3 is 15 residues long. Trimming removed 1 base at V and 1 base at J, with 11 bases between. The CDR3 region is CASSLQGQSQETQYF. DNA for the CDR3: TGCGCCAGCAGCTTGCAAGGACAGAGCCAAGAGACCCAGTACTTC. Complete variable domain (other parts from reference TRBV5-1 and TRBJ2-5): KAGVTQTPRYLIKTRGQQVTLSCSPISGHRSVSWYQQTPGQGLQFLFEYFSETQRNKGNFPGRFSGRQFSNSRSEMNVSTLELGDSALYLCASSLQGQSQETQYFGPGTRLLVL.

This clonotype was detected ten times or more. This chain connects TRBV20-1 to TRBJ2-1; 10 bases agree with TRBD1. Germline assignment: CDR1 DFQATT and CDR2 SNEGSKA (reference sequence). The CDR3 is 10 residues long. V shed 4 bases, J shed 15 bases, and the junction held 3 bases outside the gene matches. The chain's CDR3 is CSAKRDRGFF. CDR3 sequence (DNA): TGCAGTGCTAAGAGGGACAGGGGGTTCTTC.

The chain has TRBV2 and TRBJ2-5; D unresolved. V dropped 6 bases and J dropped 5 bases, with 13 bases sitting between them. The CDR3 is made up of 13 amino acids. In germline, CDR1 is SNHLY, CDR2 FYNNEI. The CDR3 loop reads CASSRTGVETQYF. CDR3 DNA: TGTGCCAGCAGCCGGACGGGCGTGGAGACCCAGTACTTC.

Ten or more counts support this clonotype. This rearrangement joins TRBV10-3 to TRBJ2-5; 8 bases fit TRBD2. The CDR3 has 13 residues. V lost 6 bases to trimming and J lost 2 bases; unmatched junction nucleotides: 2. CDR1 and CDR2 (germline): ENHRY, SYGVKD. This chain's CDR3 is CAIRAGVQETQYF. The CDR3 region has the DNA TGTGCCATCAGAGCGGGAGTGCAAGAGACCCAGTACTTC.

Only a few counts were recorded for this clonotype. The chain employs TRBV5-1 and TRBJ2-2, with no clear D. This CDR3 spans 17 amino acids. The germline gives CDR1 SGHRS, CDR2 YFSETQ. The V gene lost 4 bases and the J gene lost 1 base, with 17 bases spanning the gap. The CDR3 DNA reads TGCGCCAGCAGCCCCCCCGGGCGCGAAATGAACACCGGGGAGCTGTTTTTT. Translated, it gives CASSPPGREMNTGELFF.

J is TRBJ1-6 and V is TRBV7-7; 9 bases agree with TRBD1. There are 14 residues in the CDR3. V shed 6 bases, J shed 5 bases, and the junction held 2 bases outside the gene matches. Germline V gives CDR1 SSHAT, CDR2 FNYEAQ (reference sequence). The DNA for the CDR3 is TGTGCCAGCAGGCGACAGGGGGATAATTCACCCCTCCACTTT. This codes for CASRRQGDNSPLHF.

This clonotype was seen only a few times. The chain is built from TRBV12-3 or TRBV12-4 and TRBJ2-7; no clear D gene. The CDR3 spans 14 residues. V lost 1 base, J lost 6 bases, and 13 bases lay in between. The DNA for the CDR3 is TGTGCCAGCAGTTTAGTCGCGTCAGTGGGCGAGCAGTACTTC. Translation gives CASSLVASVGEQYF.

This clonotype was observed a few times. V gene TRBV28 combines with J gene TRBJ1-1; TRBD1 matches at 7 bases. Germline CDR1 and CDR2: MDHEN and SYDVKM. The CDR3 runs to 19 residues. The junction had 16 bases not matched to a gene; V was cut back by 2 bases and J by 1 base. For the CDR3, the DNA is TGTGCCAGCAGTTTAGGCCGCTGGTCGGTCACAGGGGCGAACACTGAAGCTTTCTTT. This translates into CASSLGRWSVTGANTEAFF.